Presented here are 6 T cell receptor beta chains from one specimen sequenced in a study of shared clonotypes between healthy human individuals. Produced via immunoSEQ multiplex PCR; TCRdb's table is partial and in-frame only. The table has over 2 million clones, roughly 90% seen once. Sequenced: naive CD4+ T cells from PBMCs. Subset: CD45RA+ positively selected. These receptors were taken from a man between 18 and 29 years old in good health. Some clones in this sample may be carry-over from other donors' samples.

V usage is TRBV4-1 and J usage is TRBJ2-3, with 7 positions matching TRBD2. CDR1 is MGHRA and CDR2 is YSYEKL in the germline V gene. The CDR3 contains 15 residues. V dropped 4 bases and J dropped 2; count of bases not matched to a gene: 6. The CDR3 is CASSRSGGPTDTQYF. DNA for the CDR3: TGCGCCAGCAGCCGCTCGGGAGGACCCACAGATACGCAGTATTTT.

This chain uses TRBV27 with TRBJ2-5; 8 bases agree with TRBD2. CDR1 and CDR2 (germline): MNHEY, SMNVEV (reference sequence). The CDR3 totals 13 residues. The J segment lost 4 bases and the V segment lost 5 bases, leaving 3 bases of the junction unmatched. CDR3 residues: CASSPLAGETQYF. The CDR3 DNA reads as TGTGCCAGCAGTCCTCTAGCGGGAGAGACCCAGTACTTC.

This chain uses TRBV4-1 with TRBJ2-4, with 7 bases fitting TRBD1. In germline, CDR1 is MGHRA, CDR2 YSYEKL. V shed 2 bases and J 4 bases; nucleotides not matched to a gene: 11. The CDR3 has 17 residues. The CDR3 loop reads CASSQIPTGTSKNIQYF. In DNA form, the CDR3 reads TGCGCCAGCAGCCAAATCCCGACAGGGACGTCAAAAAACATTCAGTACTTC.

V and J are TRBV11-2 and TRBJ2-7, with TRBD2 as a possible D gene (5 bases). The CDR3 is made up of 13 amino acids. Per germline, CDR1 SGHAT and CDR2 FQNNGV. V was trimmed by 5 bases and J by 5 bases, leaving 13 bases between them. CDR3 region: CASSHVSVDEQYF. The CDR3 region has the DNA TGTGCCAGCAGCCACGTTAGCGTTGACGAGCAGTACTTC.

On this clone: The sample holds other DNA sequences that translate to the same CDR3. The chain is built from TRBV28 and TRBJ1-5; the D is unclear. Germline V gene sequence: CDR1 MDHEN, CDR2 SYDVKM. This CDR3 is 13 amino acids long. The V gene lost 6 bases and the J gene lost 0 bases, with 6 bases spanning the gap. The CDR3 region has the DNA TGTGCCAGCAGCTTAGGTAGCAATCAGCCCCAGCATTTT. This encodes CASSLGSNQPQHF.

The chain uses TRBV19 and TRBJ2-2, with D perhaps TRBD2 (6 bases). The length of the CDR3 is 16 residues. Trimming stripped 1 base from V and 0 bases from J, with 9 bases between. Germline V gene lookup returns CDR1 LNHDA and CDR2 SQIVND (reference sequence). CDR3 loop: CASSIVGGTNTGELFF. The CDR3 nucleotides are TGTGCCAGTAGTATAGTCGGCGGGACGAACACCGGGGAGCTGTTTTTT.